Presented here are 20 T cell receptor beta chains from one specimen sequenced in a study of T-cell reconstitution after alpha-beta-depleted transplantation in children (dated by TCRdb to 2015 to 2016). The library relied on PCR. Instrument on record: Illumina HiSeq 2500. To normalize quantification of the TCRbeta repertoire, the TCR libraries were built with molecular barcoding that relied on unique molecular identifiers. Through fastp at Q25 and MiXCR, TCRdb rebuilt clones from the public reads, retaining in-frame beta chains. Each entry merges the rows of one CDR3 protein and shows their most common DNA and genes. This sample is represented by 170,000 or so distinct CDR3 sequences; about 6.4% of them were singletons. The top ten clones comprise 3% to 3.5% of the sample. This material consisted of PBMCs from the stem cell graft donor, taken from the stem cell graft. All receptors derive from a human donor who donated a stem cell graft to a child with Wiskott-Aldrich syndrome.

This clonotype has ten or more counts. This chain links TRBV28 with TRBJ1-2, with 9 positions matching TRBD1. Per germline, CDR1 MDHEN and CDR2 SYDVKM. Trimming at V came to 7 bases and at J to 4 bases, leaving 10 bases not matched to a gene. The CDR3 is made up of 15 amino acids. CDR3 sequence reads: CASNAGDRVIYGYTF. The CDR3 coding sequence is TGTGCCAGCAATGCCGGGGACAGGGTCATCTATGGCTACACCTTC.

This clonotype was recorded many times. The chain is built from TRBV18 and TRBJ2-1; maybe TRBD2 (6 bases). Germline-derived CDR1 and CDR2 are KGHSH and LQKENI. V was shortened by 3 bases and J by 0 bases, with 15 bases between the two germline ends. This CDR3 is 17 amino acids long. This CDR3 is CASSPLEGRSSYNEQFF. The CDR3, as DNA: TGTGCCAGCTCACCCCTCGAGGGGAGGAGCTCCTACAATGAGCAGTTCTTC.

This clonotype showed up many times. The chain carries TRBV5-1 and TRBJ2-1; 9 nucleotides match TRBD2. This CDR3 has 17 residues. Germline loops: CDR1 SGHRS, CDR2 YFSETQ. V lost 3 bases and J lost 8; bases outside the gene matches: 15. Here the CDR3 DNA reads TGCGCCAGCAGCTCCCCCCTTGGCGGGAGGGGCAAGGATGAGCAGTTCTTC. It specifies CASSSPLGGRGKDEQFF.

CDR3 nucleotide sequence: TGTGCCAGCAGTGACACTAGCGGGGAGTACAATGAGCAGTTCTTC. This codes for CASSDTSGEYNEQFF. The rearrangement joins TRBV2 to TRBJ2-1, with 10 nucleotides matching TRBD2. Per the germline V gene, CDR1 is SNHLY and CDR2 is FYNNEI. V lost 3 bases to trimming and J lost 4 bases; unmatched junction nucleotides: 3. This CDR3 spans 15 amino acids.

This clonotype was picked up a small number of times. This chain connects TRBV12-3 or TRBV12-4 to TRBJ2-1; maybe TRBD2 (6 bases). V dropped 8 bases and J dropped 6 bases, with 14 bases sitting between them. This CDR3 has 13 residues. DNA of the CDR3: TGTGCCAGCCTATACGGAGGGCCCAATGAGCAGTTCTTC. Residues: CASLYGGPNEQFF.

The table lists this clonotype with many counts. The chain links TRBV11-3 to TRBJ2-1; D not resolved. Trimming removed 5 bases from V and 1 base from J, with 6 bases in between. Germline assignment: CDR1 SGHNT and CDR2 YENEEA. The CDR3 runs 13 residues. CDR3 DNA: TGTGCCAGCAGCCCCCATTCCTACAATGAGCAGTTCTTC. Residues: CASSPHSYNEQFF.

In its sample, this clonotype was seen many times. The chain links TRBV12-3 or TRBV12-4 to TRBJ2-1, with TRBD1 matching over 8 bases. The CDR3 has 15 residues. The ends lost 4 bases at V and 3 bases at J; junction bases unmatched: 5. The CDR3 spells CASSSTQGGYNEQFF. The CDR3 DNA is TGTGCCAGCAGTTCCACACAGGGGGGCTACAATGAGCAGTTCTTC.

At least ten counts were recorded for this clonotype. CDR3 DNA sequence: TGTGCCAGCAGCGTACTATCATTGAACTATGGCTACACCTTC. It codes for CASSVLSLNYGYTF. V gene TRBV12-3 or TRBV12-4 combines with J gene TRBJ1-2, with D hard to call. This CDR3 region has 14 residues. The V and J ends lost 6 bases and 2 bases respectively, with 13 bases between them.

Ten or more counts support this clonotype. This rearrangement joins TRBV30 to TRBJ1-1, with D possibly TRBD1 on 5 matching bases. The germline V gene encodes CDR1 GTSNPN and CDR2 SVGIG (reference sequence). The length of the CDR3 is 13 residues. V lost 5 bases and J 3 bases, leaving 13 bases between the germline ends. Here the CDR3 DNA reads TGTGCCTGGTGGGGGGGGGAGTACACTGAAGCTTTCTTT. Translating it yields CAWWGGEYTEAFF. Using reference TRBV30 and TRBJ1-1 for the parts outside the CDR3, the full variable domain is SQTIHQWPATLVQPVGSPLSLECTVEGTSNPNLYWYRQAAGRGLQLLFYSVGIGQISSEVPQNLSASRPQDRQFILSSKKLLLSDSGFYLCAWWGGEYTEAFFGQGTRLTVV.

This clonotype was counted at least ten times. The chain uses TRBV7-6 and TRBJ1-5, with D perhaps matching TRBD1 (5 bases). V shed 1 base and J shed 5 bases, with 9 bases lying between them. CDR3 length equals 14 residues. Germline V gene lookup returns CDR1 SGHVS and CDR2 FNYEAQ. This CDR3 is CASSLGTGDQPQHF. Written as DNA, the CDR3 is TGTGCCAGCAGCTTAGGTACAGGTGATCAGCCCCAGCATTTT. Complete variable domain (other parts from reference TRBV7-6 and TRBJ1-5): GAGVSQSPRYKVTKRGQDVALRCDPISGHVSLYWYRQALGQGPEFLTYFNYEAQQDKSGLPNDRFSAERPEGSISTLTIQRTEQRDSAMYRCASSLGTGDQPQHFGDGTRLSIL.

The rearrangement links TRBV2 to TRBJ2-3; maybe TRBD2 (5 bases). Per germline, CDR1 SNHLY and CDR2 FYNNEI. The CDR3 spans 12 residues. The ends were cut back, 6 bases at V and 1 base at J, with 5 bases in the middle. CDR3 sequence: CASRGGTDTQYF. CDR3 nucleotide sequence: TGTGCCAGCAGGGGAGGCACAGATACGCAGTATTTT.

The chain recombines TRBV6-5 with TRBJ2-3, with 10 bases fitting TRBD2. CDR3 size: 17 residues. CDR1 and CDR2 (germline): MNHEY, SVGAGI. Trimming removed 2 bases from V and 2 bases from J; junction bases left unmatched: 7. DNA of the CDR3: TGTGCCAGCAGTTACCCTCGAGCGGGGGGGTACACAGATACGCAGTATTTT. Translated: CASSYPRAGGYTDTQYF.

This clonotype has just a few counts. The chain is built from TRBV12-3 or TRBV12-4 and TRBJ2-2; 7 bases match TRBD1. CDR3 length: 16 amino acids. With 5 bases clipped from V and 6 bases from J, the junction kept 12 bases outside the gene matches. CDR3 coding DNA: TGTGCCAGCAGTCCCTCGACAGGGATCAGGTCCGGGGAGCTGTTTTTT. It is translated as CASSPSTGIRSGELFF.

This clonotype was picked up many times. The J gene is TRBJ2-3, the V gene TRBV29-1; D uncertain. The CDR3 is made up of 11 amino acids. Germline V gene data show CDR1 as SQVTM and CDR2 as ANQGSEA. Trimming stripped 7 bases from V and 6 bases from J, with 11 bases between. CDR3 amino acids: CSAQAGDTQYF. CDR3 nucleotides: TGCAGCGCCCAAGCCGGGGATACGCAGTATTTT.

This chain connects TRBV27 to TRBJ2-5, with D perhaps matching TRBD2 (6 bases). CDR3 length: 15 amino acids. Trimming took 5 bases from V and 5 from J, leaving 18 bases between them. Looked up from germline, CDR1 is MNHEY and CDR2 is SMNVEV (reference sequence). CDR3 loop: CASSRSLGSEETQYF. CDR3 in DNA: TGTGCCAGCAGTCGTAGCCTCGGGAGTGAGGAGACCCAGTACTTC.

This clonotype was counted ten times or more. The CDR3 spells CASSLEGQGSYEQYF. The CDR3, as DNA: TGTGCCAGCAGCTTAGAAGGACAGGGGTCCTACGAGCAGTACTTC. V and J are TRBV7-9 and TRBJ2-7; TRBD1 agrees at 9 bases. The germline CDR1 and CDR2 sequences are SEHNR and FQNEAQ (reference sequence). The CDR3 extends over 15 amino acids. The trim removed 1 base at V and 1 base at J, leaving 2 bases unmatched.

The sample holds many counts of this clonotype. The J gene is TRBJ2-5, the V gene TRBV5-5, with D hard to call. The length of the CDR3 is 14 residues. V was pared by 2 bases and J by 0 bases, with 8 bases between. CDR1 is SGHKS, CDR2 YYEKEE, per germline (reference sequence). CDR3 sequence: CASSFASDQETQYF. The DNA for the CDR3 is TGTGCCAGCAGCTTTGCCTCGGACCAAGAGACCCAGTACTTC.

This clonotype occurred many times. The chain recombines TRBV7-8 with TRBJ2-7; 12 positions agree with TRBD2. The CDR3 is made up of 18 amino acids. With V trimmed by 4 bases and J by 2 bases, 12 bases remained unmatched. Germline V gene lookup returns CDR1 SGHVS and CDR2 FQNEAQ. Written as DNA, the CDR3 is TGTGCCAGCAGCTGGAGACTAGCGGGAGTCCCTGATACCTACGAGCAGTACTTC. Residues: CASSWRLAGVPDTYEQYF.

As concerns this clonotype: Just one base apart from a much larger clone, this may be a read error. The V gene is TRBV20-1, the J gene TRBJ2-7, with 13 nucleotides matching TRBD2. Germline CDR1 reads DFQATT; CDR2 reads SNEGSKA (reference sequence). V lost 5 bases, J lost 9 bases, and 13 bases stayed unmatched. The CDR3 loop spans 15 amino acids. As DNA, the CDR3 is TGCAGTGCTGGGGGACTAGCGGGGAAAATACGATGGCAGTACTTC. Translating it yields CSAGGLAGKIRWQYF.

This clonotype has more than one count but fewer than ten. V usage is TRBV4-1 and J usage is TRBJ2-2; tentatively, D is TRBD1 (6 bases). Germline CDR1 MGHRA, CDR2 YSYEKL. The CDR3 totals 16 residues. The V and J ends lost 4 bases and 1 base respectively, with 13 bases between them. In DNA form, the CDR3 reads TGCGCCAGCAGCCCCGTCGGACAGAAGAACACCGGGGAGCTGTTTTTT. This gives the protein CASSPVGQKNTGELFF.